This T cell receptor (beta chain) originates from a study of blood T cells in healthy people across ages. Study information: For every two T cells, template switching captured about one barcoded beta molecule. The study, taken as a whole, reports: What prevented conclusive comparison of naive and antigen-experienced cells was that PBMCs were unsorted.

This CDR3 has 15 amino acids. Germline lookup yields CDR1 MNHEY and CDR2 SVGAGI. Deletions cut 4 bases from V and 7 bases from J, with 19 bases between. With respect to this clonotype: Its specificity is not known.

The authors drew approximately 9 milliliters of peripheral blood from each donor. The second PCR ran about 6 to 11 cycles with a sample-barcoded 5' primer and J-beta primers. One entry per CDR3 protein results from TCRdb running MiXCR on the 5' RACE reads. In the table there are over 1.5 million distinct CDR3 sequences, 40% to 55% of which are singletons. The TCR sequence derives from a woman in her thirties or forties in good health. The sequenced material came from blood. The chain employs TRBV6-5 and TRBJ1-2, with D tentatively TRBD1 (5 bases). This CDR3 reads CASSWGTEFYGGYTF. The CDR3 DNA reads TGTGCCAGCAGTTGGGGGACGGAATTCTACGGTGGCTACACCTTC.